This TCR beta chain originates from a study of blood T cell repertoires in COVID-19. Study summary: COVID-19 samples, acute and convalescent, were from the United States, Italy and Spain. PBMCs, B-cell-depleted T cells, or T cells provided the cDNA or gDNA that made up the material.

Per the study methods: Quantification of nucleated cells was approximated via reference gene primer amplification. Produced via immunoSEQ multiplex PCR; TCRdb's table is partial and in-frame only. V, J and clone size derive from that table, while D and trimming were established from the DNA sequence. The data contain roughly 59,000 clones, around four fifths of them singletons. In germline, CDR1 is SNHLY, CDR2 FYNNEI. This CDR3 has 14 residues. V shed 4 bases, J shed 6 bases, and the junction held 4 bases outside the gene matches. This TCR was sampled from a man at least 80 years old with acute or convalescent COVID-19. The sample was peripheral blood. The chain recombines TRBV2 with TRBJ2-1; 9 positions match TRBD2. The DNA for the CDR3 is TGTGCCAGCAGTGGACGGGGACTAGCCAATGAGCAGTTCTTC. It yields the protein CASSGRGLANEQFF.